This TCR beta chain was captured in a study of PD-1 blockade in mismatch repair-deficient tumors. The wider study: All were previously treated, progressing patients with some twelve mismatch repair-deficient cancer types. Study results and caveats: Tumor-resident clones, often absent from pretreatment blood, expanded after pembrolizumab and then contracted.

Profiled with immunoSEQ multiplex PCR; TCRdb holds only in-frame clones, not every one. The data contain about 15,000 clones, about 80% of them singletons. Comments on this clone: Its antigen is still unknown.

As to time point: roughly 11-day in vitro stimulation with candidate neoantigen peptide 5. Each of six or seven ELISpot-reactive candidate peptides was used for roughly ten-day stimulation. A no-peptide control culture served as baseline for clone fold changes. CDR3 length: 14 residues. The germline V gene has CDR1 SNHLY and CDR2 FYNNEI. V was clipped by 5 bases and J by 5 bases; unmatched bases: 4. This chain joins TRBV2 and TRBJ2-5, with 11 bases matching TRBD2. The sample here was cells cultured in vitro, taken from a patient treated with pembrolizumab. The clonotype was recovered from an adult with mismatch repair-deficient cancer. As DNA, the CDR3 is TGTGCCAGCAGTATAACTAGCGGGGGTGAGACCCAGTACTTC. The encoded protein is CASSITSGGETQYF.